This T cell receptor (beta chain) emerged from a study of blood T cells in healthy people across ages. Germline CDR1 MNHNY, CDR2 SVGAGI (reference sequence). CDR3 size: 15 residues. Trimming shortened V by 5 bases and J by 1 base, and 14 bases separated the two germline ends. General study points: The diversity estimates, figures obtained from one million T cells, were considered underestimates.

This clonotype was counted a single time. Its antigen remains unknown. Through a sample-barcoded 5' primer and a J-beta primer mix, a second PCR was run for roughly 7 to 12 cycles. TCRdb passed the 5' RACE reads through MiXCR, listing each CDR3 protein once. This table holds some 850,000 distinct CDR3 sequences, about 26% found once. This sample also appeared in a second study, on T cells of mothers and their children. From that report: When mothers and children were related, their normalized repertoire overlap, which was always slightly higher, did not differ significantly from that of unrelated pairs.

The TCR originated in a boy aged 5 to 17 in good health. The rearrangement joins TRBV6-6 to TRBJ1-2; possibly TRBD1 for D (5 bases). Sequencing was done on a sample of blood. CDR3 loop: CASSLTKTDNYGYTF. In DNA, the CDR3 is TGTGCCAGCAGTCTAACTAAGACAGATAACTATGGCTACACCTTC.